The next 7 T cell receptor beta chains were all read from a single sample in a study of regulatory T cells in long-lasting Graves disease. Specified time point: newly diagnosed GD, antithyroid drugs for less than 3 months. Generation of the TCR library employed RNA extracted from PBMCs. According to the study, TCR beta libraries were built with iRepertoire HTBI primers and CDR3-region Arm-PCR. Each CDR3 protein is one row after TCRdb ran MiXCR on the multiplex PCR reads. The table lists roughly 420,000 distinct CDR3 sequences, about 14% of them singletons. In addition, the sample was reused for a study of T cells in Graves' hyperthyroidism and ophthalmopathy.

The material sequenced was peripheral blood mononuclear cells (PBMCs), taken at new diagnosis, from a patient treated with antithyroid drugs. These receptors originate from a woman aged 50 to 60 with Graves disease.

Points on this clonotype: A much larger clonotype is one base distant, so this may be a read error. The chain carries TRBV7-3 and TRBJ2-7; D is undetermined. In germline, CDR1 is SGHTA, CDR2 FQGTGA. The CDR3 totals 13 residues. CDR3 protein: CASRPGGYYGQYF. CDR3 coding DNA: TGTGCCAGCAGACCGGGTGGGTACTACGGGCAGTACTTC.

This clonotype was observed a handful of times. V gene TRBV27 combines with J gene TRBJ2-7; tentatively, D is TRBD1 or TRBD2 (6 bases each). Germline CDR1 reads MNHEY; CDR2 reads SMNVEV (reference sequence). The CDR3 runs 16 residues. The ends were cut back, 6 bases at V and 3 bases at J, with 21 bases in the middle. For the CDR3, the DNA is TGTGCCAGCAGCCGCCTCGGGGCAGGGGAGGTCTACGAGCAGTACTTC. It encodes CASSRLGAGEVYEQYF.

This clonotype was seen repeatedly, ten times or more. The chain is built from TRBV7-9 and TRBJ1-4; 8 bases align to TRBD1. Looked up from germline, CDR1 is SEHNR and CDR2 is FQNEAQ (reference sequence). CDR3 length equals 14 residues. J gave up 3 bases and V 6 bases, and 3 bases lay outside the gene matches. DNA for the CDR3: TGTGCCAGCAGGTCCAGGGGGCCTAATGAAAAACTGTTTTTT. Translating it yields CASRSRGPNEKLFF. The whole variable domain, filled in from reference TRBV7-9 and TRBJ1-4, reads DTGVSQNPRHKITKRGQNVTFRCDPISEHNRLYWYRQTLGQGPEFLTYFQNEAQLEKSRLLSDRFSAERPKGSFSTLEIQRTEQGDSAMYLCASRSRGPNEKLFFGSGTQLSVL.

This clonotype appeared many times. The chain links TRBV2 to TRBJ2-1, with TRBD2 matching 7 bases. The trim removed 6 bases at V and 5 bases at J, leaving 10 bases unmatched. CDR1 and CDR2 (germline): SNHLY, FYNNEI. The CDR3 covers 15 residues. The CDR3 DNA reads as TGTGCCAGCAGACTGGGACTATCTCGACACAATGAGCAGTTCTTC. Encoded protein: CASRLGLSRHNEQFF.

The chain is built from TRBV4-1 and TRBJ1-5, with D perhaps matching TRBD1 (5 bases). The CDR3 runs 16 residues. V was shortened by 0 bases and J by 7 bases, with 16 bases between the two germline ends. Germline V CDR1 and CDR2: MGHRA, YSYEKL. CDR3: CASSQDSVGGWQPQHF. Written as DNA, the CDR3 is TGCGCCAGCAGCCAAGATTCAGTTGGGGGATGGCAGCCCCAGCATTTT.

Ten or more counts support this clonotype. V and J are TRBV5-5 and TRBJ2-3; a possible D gene is TRBD2 (5 bases). The DNA end lines up better with TRBJ2-5; the J call may be wrong. The CDR3 is 11 residues long. Germline CDR1 SGHKS, CDR2 YYEKEE (reference sequence). The CDR3 protein is CASSTAGTQYF. The CDR3 bases are TGTGCCAGCAGCACCGCGGGGACCCAGTACTTC.

This clonotype has just a few counts. A much larger clone differs by one base, so this may be a read error. This rearrangement joins TRBV12-3 or TRBV12-4 to TRBJ2-5, with a weak D call TRBD2 (5 bases). V was shortened by 4 bases and J by 3 bases, with 9 bases between the two germline ends. The CDR3 loop spans 13 amino acids. DNA of the CDR3: TGTGCCAGCAGTTCAGTCGGGAAAGAGACCCAGTACTTC. Translating gives CASSSVGKETQYF.